This T cell receptor (beta chain) was recorded in a study of CD8+CD57+ T cells in acquired aplastic anemia. CDR3 length: 17 amino acids. Germline V gene data show CDR1 as MGHRA and CDR2 as YSYEKL. Trimming took 0 bases from V and 6 from J, leaving 18 bases between them. Both TCR beta VDJ combination and CDR3 sequence profiling were carried out. Genomic DNA was the template for this profiling. TCRdb reprocessed the reads with MiXCR, giving one entry per CDR3 protein. This sample has under 200,000 distinct CDR3 sequences, with under 55% found just once. Sequencing involved patients with CD8+CD57+ cell expansion previously shown by flow cytometry.

Source material: sorted CD4+, CD8+, or CD8+CD57+ T cells (not recorded which) from PBMCs. The source is a human donor with aplastic anemia. This chain links TRBV4-1 with TRBJ1-5; D perhaps matches TRBD1 (6 bases). CDR3 in DNA: TGCGCCAGCAGCCAAGAAGATTACAGGGTGCTTGTTCAGCCCCAGCATTTT. It is translated as CASSQEDYRVLVQPQHF.